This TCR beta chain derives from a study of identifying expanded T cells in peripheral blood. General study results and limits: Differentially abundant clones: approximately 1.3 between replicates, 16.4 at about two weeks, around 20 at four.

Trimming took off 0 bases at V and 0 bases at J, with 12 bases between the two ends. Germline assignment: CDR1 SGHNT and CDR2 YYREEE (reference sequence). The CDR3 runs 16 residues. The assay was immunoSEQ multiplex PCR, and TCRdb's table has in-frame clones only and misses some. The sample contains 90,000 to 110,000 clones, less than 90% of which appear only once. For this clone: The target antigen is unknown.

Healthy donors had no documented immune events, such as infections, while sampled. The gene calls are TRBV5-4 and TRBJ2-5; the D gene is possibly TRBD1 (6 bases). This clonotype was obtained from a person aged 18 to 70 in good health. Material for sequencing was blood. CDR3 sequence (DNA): TGTGCCAGCAGCTTGGGGGGGCCCGCCTACCAAGAGACCCAGTACTTC. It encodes CASSLGGPAYQETQYF.